This TCR beta chain was sequenced for a study of blood T cell repertoires in COVID-19. On the study more broadly: Whether acute or convalescent, the COVID-19 samples came from the United States, Italy and Spain.

CDR3 length equals 14 residues. V trimming: 7 bases; J trimming: 7 bases; junction bases outside the gene matches: 12. Germline V gene sequence: CDR1 MNHNS, CDR2 SASEGT. As originally analysed: Reference gene primer amplification in the assay estimated nucleated cell counts. TCRdb keeps only in-frame clones here, not all; method: immunoSEQ multiplex PCR. That table furnishes V, J and clone size, whereas the DNA furnished D and trimming. The top ten clones hold around 4.4% of a sample with approximately 70,000 clones, around 82% of them seen once. The chain recombines TRBV6-1 with TRBJ1-2, with TRBD1 matching 7 bases. The sequencing input was peripheral blood. This clonotype was sampled from a woman in her sixties or seventies with acute or convalescent COVID-19. CDR3 protein: CASTPSDRASGYTF. CDR3 nucleotide sequence: TGTGCCAGCACTCCTTCCGACAGGGCGTCTGGCTACACCTTC.